The 23 T cell receptor beta chains given below trace back to one sample, sequenced in a study of PD-1 blockade in mismatch repair-deficient tumors. TCRdb's table, derived via immunoSEQ multiplex PCR, lists solely in-frame clones and lacks some. Of some 110,000 clones listed, more than 60% are singletons. The input for sequencing was peripheral blood, taken 60 weeks after starting pembrolizumab. The receptors derive from an adult with mismatch repair-deficient cancer.

CDR3: CASREAGGQETQYF. CDR3 in DNA: TGTGCCAGCAGGGAGGCAGGGGGACAAGAGACCCAGTACTTC. The chain combines TRBV27 with TRBJ2-5, with 7 bases lining up with TRBD1. The CDR3 has 14 residues. Per the germline V gene, CDR1 is MNHEY and CDR2 is SMNVEV (reference sequence). V trimming: 6 bases; J trimming: 2 bases; junction bases outside the gene matches: 6.

This chain joins TRBV7-9 and TRBJ1-4; TRBD1 matches 7 bases. Per germline, CDR1 SEHNR and CDR2 FQNEAQ (reference sequence). The CDR3 length is 16 residues. Trimming took 5 bases from V and 7 from J; bases not matched to a gene: 13. CDR3 DNA sequence: TGTGCCAGCAGCCAGATAAACAGGGGTCGGGGTGAAAAACTGTTTTTT. Translation gives CASSQINRGRGEKLFF.

The CDR3 DNA reads TGTGCCAGTGGTAATAGCGGGACCAAGGGGGCCTACAATGAGCAGTTCTTC. Protein: CASGNSGTKGAYNEQFF. The chain couples TRBV13 to TRBJ2-1; 8 bases match TRBD2. CDR1 and CDR2 (germline): PRHDT, FYEKMQ (reference sequence). This CDR3 contains 17 residues. The V gene end was trimmed by 9 bases and the J gene end by 2 bases; junction bases not matched to a gene: 15.

V gene TRBV4-3 combines with J gene TRBJ2-1; D is undetermined. CDR3 length: 14 residues. Germline assignment: CDR1 LGHNA and CDR2 YSLEER. V shed 0 bases and J shed 7 bases, with 10 bases lying between them. For the CDR3, the DNA is TGCGCCAGCAGCCAAGATGAATGGGTAAATGAGCAGTTCTTC. Translation gives CASSQDEWVNEQFF.

The chain is built from TRBV27 and TRBJ2-1; D is unclear. The V end lost 6 bases, the J end lost 7 bases, and 10 bases lay between the germline ends. The germline V gene encodes CDR1 MNHEY and CDR2 SMNVEV (reference sequence). The CDR3 loop spans 12 amino acids. CDR3: CASRTRTNEQFF. In nucleotides, the CDR3 is TGTGCCAGCAGGACCCGTACGAATGAGCAGTTCTTC.

The chain couples TRBV18 to TRBJ1-1; 7 bases are shared with TRBD1. CDR1 and CDR2 from the germline V gene are KGHSH and LQKENI. The CDR3 runs to 14 residues. Germline trimming cut 6 bases from V and 7 bases from J; bases unmatched to any gene: 11. The CDR3 DNA reads as TGTGCCAGCTCGCCCGGGACAGTCGGCCGTGAAGCTTTCTTT. Amino acids: CASSPGTVGREAFF.

This clone appeared a few times. The rearrangement joins TRBV4-1 to TRBJ1-2; 8 nucleotides agree with TRBD1. Trimming cost V 2 bases and J 5 bases; bases outside gene matches: 10. Looked up from germline, CDR1 is MGHRA and CDR2 is YSYEKL. This CDR3 spans 16 amino acids. In nucleotides, the CDR3 is TGCGCCAGCAGCCAAACAATGACAGGGGAGGGTTATGGCTACACCTTC. It yields the protein CASSQTMTGEGYGYTF.

V and J are TRBV7-9 and TRBJ2-3; D is undetermined. Trimming took off 4 bases at V and 0 bases at J, with 14 bases between the two ends. The CDR3 runs 16 residues. Germline V gene data show CDR1 as SEHNR and CDR2 as FQNEAQ (reference sequence). This CDR3 reads CASSSPQLTSTDTQYF. The CDR3 region has the DNA TGTGCCAGCAGCTCACCACAGTTAACTAGCACAGATACGCAGTATTTT.

This sequence joins TRBV9 and TRBJ2-1; TRBD2 aligns across 8 bases. V dropped 3 bases and J dropped 6; count of bases not matched to a gene: 14. Looked up from germline, CDR1 is SGDLS and CDR2 is YYNGEE. The CDR3 runs 17 residues. CDR3 region: CASSGRGASGGSNEQFF. CDR3 DNA sequence: TGTGCCAGCAGCGGTCGGGGCGCGAGCGGGGGCTCCAATGAGCAGTTCTTC.

This chain connects TRBV30 to TRBJ2-2; tentatively, D is TRBD1 (7 bases). CDR1 GTSNPN and CDR2 SVGIG come from the germline V gene (reference sequence). The CDR3 runs 14 residues. As DNA, the CDR3 is TGTGCGCGGAGTAGGAGGGGGCAGGACGGGGAGCTGTTTTTT. It is translated as CARSRRGQDGELFF.

This chain links TRBV6-5 with TRBJ2-2, with 11 bases matching TRBD2. This CDR3 is 14 amino acids long. CDR1 is MNHEY and CDR2 is SVGAGI in the germline V gene. The ends lost 6 bases at V and 6 bases at J; junction bases unmatched: 3. The CDR3 sequence is CASSTSGSPGELFF. CDR3 sequence (DNA): TGTGCCAGCAGCACTAGCGGGAGTCCCGGGGAGCTGTTTTTT.

This clone has only a few counts. Written as DNA, the CDR3 is TGTGCCAGCGGGCCGGGGGATGAAAAACTGTTTTTT. This encodes CASGPGDEKLFF. The chain recombines TRBV7-9 with TRBJ1-4; perhaps TRBD1 as D (5 bases). This CDR3 region has 12 residues. Germline V gene data show CDR1 as SEHNR and CDR2 as FQNEAQ (reference sequence). Trimming stripped 8 bases from V and 6 bases from J, with 10 bases between.

The rearrangement uses TRBV7-2 and TRBJ2-1; D uncertain. From germline, CDR1 is SGHTA and CDR2 FQGNSA. Trimming removed 1 base at V and 0 bases at J, with 10 bases between. The CDR3 is 16 residues long. As DNA, the CDR3 is TGTGCCAGCAGCTTAGACGGCACCAGCTCCTACAATGAGCAGTTCTTC. It codes for CASSLDGTSSYNEQFF. The full variable domain, its missing parts supplied by reference TRBV7-2 and TRBJ2-1, is GAGVSQSPSNKVTEKGKDVELRCDPISGHTALYWYRQSLGQGLEFLIYFQGNSAPDKSGLPSDRFSAERTGGSVSTLTIQRTQQEDSAVYLCASSLDGTSSYNEQFFGPGTRLTVL.

The chain is built from TRBV19 and TRBJ2-2; D gene uncertain. V was trimmed by 6 bases and J by 10 bases, leaving 12 bases between them. Germline CDR1 LNHDA, CDR2 SQIVND (reference sequence). This CDR3 region has 12 residues. In nucleotides, the CDR3 is TGTGCCAGTAGCCCCTCCCTGGTGGAGCTGTTTTTT. Translating gives CASSPSLVELFF.

This rearrangement joins TRBV7-2 to TRBJ1-6; D possibly corresponds to TRBD1 (5 bases). Germline CDR1 and CDR2: SGHTA and FQGNSA. CDR3 length: 15 amino acids. V lost 5 bases, J lost 7 bases, and 15 bases lay in between. The chain's CDR3 is CASSPRQILNSPLHF. CDR3 nucleotide sequence: TGTGCCAGCAGCCCCAGACAGATACTAAATTCACCCCTCCACTTT.

The V gene is TRBV5-1, the J gene TRBJ1-2; D gene ambiguous. Germline-derived CDR1 and CDR2 are SGHRS and YFSETQ. This CDR3 has 14 amino acids. V was cut by 0 bases and J by 2 bases, with 8 bases left in between. The CDR3 DNA is TGCGCCAGCAGCTTGGACGGGCCCAACTATGGCTACACCTTC. Its protein is CASSLDGPNYGYTF.

In its sample, this clone was seen a few times. The rearrangement uses TRBV5-8 and TRBJ1-1; D possibly corresponds to TRBD1 (6 bases). The germline V gene encodes CDR1 SGHTS and CDR2 YDEGEE. The CDR3 consists of 16 residues. V lost 0 bases and J 7 bases, leaving 19 bases between the germline ends. CDR3 loop: CASSLGVQGLLSEAFF. The CDR3 DNA sequence: TGTGCCAGCAGCTTGGGAGTACAGGGTCTGTTGAGTGAAGCTTTCTTT.

On this clone itself: Germline is not matched at one junction end, which may reflect a read error. The J gene is TRBJ1-1, the V gene TRBV5-1; D gene ambiguous. The CDR3 runs 12 residues. From germline, CDR1 is SGHRS and CDR2 YFSETQ. CDR3: CASRLGSNEAFF. In DNA form, the CDR3 reads TGCGCCAGCAGATTGGGGAGTAATGAAGCTTTCTTT.

The rearrangement uses TRBV29-1 and TRBJ2-5, with 10 bases matching TRBD1. The CDR3 consists of 13 residues. Unmatched junction bases numbered 1, after V lost 3 bases and J lost 3 bases. Germline V gives CDR1 SQVTM, CDR2 ANQGSEA. Written as DNA, the CDR3 is TGCAGCGTTGAGGACAGGGGGAAAGAGACCCAGTACTTC. This translates into CSVEDRGKETQYF.

This rearrangement joins TRBV5-4 to TRBJ2-1, with D possibly matching TRBD1 (5 bases). This CDR3 has 14 amino acids. From germline, CDR1 is SGHNT and CDR2 YYREEE (reference sequence). V lost 0 bases and J 4 bases, leaving 8 bases between the germline ends. The CDR3 sequence: CASSLVSGYNEQFF. DNA for the CDR3: TGTGCCAGCAGCTTGGTCTCAGGGTACAATGAGCAGTTCTTC.

The chain joins TRBV27 to TRBJ2-1; 11 bases are a match to TRBD2. There are 16 residues in the CDR3. The V gene end was trimmed by 8 bases and the J gene end by 0 bases; junction bases not matched to a gene: 6. Per germline, CDR1 MNHEY and CDR2 SMNVEV (reference sequence). The CDR3 is CASAKTSGVSYNEQFF. The CDR3 DNA reads as TGTGCCAGCGCAAAGACTAGCGGGGTCTCCTACAATGAGCAGTTCTTC.

This chain connects TRBV4-2 to TRBJ2-1, with a weak D call TRBD1 (5 bases). Germline V gene lookup returns CDR1 LGHNA and CDR2 YNFKEQ. Trimming removed 3 bases from V and 8 bases from J, with 14 bases in between. CDR3 length: 14 residues. CDR3 nucleotides: TGTGCCAGCAGCCATCTCCCTACAGGCGATGAGCAGTTCTTC. Translation gives CASSHLPTGDEQFF.

The CDR3 spells CASSPPRLAEAYEQYF. CDR3 bases: TGTGCCAGCTCACCACCGAGACTAGCGGAAGCATACGAGCAGTACTTC. The rearrangement uses TRBV18 and TRBJ2-7, with 9 bases lining up with TRBD2. The CDR3 is 16 amino acids. CDR1 and CDR2 from the germline V gene are KGHSH and LQKENI. V shed 0 bases and J 4 bases; nucleotides not matched to a gene: 7.